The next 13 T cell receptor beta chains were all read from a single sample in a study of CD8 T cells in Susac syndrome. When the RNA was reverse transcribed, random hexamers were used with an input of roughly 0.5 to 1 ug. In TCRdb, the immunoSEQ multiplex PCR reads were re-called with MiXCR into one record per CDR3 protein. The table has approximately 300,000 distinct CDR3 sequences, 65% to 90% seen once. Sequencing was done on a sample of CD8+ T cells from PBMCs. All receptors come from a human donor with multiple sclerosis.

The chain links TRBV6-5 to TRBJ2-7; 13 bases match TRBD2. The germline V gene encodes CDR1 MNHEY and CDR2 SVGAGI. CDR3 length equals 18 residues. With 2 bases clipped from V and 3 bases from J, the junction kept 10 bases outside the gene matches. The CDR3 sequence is CASSYPLRTSGSHYEQYF. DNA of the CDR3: TGTGCCAGCAGTTACCCGTTACGGACTAGCGGGAGTCACTACGAGCAGTACTTC.

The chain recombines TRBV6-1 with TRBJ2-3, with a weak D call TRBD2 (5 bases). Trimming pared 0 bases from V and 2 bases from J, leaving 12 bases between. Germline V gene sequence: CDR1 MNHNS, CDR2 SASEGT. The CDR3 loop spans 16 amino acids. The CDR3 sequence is CASSEAGTGYTDTQYF. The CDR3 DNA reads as TGTGCCAGCAGTGAAGCCGGAACGGGATACACAGATACGCAGTATTTT.

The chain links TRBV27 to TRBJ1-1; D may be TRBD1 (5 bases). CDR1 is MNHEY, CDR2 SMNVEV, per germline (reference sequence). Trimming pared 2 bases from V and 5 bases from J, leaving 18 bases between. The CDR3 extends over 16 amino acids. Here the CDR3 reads CASSLHPAGGWTEAFF. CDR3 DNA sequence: TGTGCCAGCAGTTTACATCCGGCTGGGGGTTGGACTGAAGCTTTCTTT.

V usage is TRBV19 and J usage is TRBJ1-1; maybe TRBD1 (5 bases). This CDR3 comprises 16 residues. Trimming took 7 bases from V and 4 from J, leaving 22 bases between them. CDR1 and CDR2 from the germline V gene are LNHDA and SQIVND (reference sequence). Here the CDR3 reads CASTPRRSAGRTEAFF. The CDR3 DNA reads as TGTGCCAGTACCCCCCGGAGATCCGCAGGGCGCACTGAAGCTTTCTTT.

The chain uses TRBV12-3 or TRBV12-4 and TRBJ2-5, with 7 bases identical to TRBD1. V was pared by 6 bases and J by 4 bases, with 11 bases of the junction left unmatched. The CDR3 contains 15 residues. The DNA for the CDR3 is TGTGCCAGCAGCCAACAACAGGGGCGGAGAGAGACCCAGTACTTC. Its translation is CASSQQQGRRETQYF.

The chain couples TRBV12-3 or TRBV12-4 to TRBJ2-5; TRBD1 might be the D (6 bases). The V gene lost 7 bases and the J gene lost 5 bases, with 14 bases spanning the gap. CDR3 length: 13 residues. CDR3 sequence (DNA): TGTGCCAGCACCACACAGGGAATGGAGACCCAGTACTTC. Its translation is CASTTQGMETQYF.

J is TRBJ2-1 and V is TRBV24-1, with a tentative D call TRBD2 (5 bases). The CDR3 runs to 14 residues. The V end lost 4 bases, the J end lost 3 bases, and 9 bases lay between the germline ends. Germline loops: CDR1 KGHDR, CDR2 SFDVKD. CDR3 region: CATSEGGRYNEQFF. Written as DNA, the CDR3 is TGTGCCACCAGTGAGGGCGGGCGCTACAATGAGCAGTTCTTC.

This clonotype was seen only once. This CDR3 is CASRTLRPGDTQYF. The CDR3 nucleotides are TGTGCCAGCAGGACTCTACGGCCTGGAGATACGCAGTATTTT. The rearrangement uses TRBV27 and TRBJ2-3; D gene ambiguous. CDR1 and CDR2 from the germline V gene are MNHEY and SMNVEV (reference sequence). The CDR3 contains 14 residues. The V and J ends lost 6 bases and 5 bases respectively, with 15 bases between them.

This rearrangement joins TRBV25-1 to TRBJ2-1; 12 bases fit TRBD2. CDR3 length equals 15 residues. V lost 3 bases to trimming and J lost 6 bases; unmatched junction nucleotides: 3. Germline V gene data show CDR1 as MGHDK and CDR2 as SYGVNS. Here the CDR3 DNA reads TGTGCCAGCAGTGACCAGACTAGCGGGAGCAATGAGCAGTTCTTC. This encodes CASSDQTSGSNEQFF. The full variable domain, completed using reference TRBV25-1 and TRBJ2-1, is EADIYQTPRYLVIGTGKKITLECSQTMGHDKMYWYQQDPGMELHLIHYSYGVNSTEKGDLSSESTVSRIRTEHFPLTLESARPSHTSQYLCASSDQTSGSNEQFFGPGTRLTVL.

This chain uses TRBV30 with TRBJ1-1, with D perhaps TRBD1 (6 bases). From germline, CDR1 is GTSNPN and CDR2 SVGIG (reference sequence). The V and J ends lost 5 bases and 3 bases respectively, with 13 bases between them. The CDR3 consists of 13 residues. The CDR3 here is CAWGGGAHTEAFF. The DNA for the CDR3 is TGTGCCTGGGGCGGGGGGGCACACACTGAAGCTTTCTTT. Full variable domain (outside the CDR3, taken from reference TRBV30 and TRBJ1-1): SQTIHQWPATLVQPVGSPLSLECTVEGTSNPNLYWYRQAAGRGLQLLFYSVGIGQISSEVPQNLSASRPQDRQFILSSKKLLLSDSGFYLCAWGGGAHTEAFFGQGTRLTVV.

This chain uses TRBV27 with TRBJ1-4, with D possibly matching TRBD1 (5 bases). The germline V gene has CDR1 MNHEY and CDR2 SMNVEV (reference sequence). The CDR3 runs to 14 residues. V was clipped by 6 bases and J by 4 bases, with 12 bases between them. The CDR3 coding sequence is TGTGCCAGCAGGGGGGGACTTATTAATGAAAAACTGTTTTTT. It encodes CASRGGLINEKLFF.

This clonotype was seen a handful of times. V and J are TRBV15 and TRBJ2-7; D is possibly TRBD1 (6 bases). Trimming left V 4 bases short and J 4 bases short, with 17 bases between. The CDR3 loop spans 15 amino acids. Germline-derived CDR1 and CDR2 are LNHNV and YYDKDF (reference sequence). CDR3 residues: CATSISDRTLYEQYF. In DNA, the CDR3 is TGTGCCACCAGCATTTCCGACAGGACCCTTTACGAGCAGTACTTC.

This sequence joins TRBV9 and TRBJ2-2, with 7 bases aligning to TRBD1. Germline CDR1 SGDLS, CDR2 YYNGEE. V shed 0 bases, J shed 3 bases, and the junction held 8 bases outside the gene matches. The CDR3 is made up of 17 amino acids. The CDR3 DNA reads TGTGCCAGCAGCGTAGTGAGAAGGGGGCGCGACACCGGGGAGCTGTTTTTT. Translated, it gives CASSVVRRGRDTGELFF. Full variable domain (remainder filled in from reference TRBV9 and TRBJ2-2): DSGVTQTPKHLITATGQRVTLRCSPRSGDLSVYWYQQSLDQGLQFLIQYYNGEERAKGNILERFSAQQFPDLHSELNLSSLELGDSALYFCASSVVRRGRDTGELFFGEGSRLTVL.